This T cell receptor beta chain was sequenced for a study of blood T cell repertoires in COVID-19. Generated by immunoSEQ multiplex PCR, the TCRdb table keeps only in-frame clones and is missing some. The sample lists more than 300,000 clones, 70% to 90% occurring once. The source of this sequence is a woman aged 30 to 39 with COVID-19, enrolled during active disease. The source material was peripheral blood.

The CDR3 here is CAITSSGRQEGEQFF. Written as DNA, the CDR3 is TGTGCCATCACTTCTAGCGGGAGGCAAGAGGGTGAGCAGTTCTTC. J is TRBJ2-1 and V is TRBV10-3; 11 bases fit TRBD2. The CDR3 consists of 15 residues. Germline V CDR1 and CDR2: ENHRY, SYGVKD. The trim removed 7 bases at V and 9 bases at J, leaving 11 bases unmatched.